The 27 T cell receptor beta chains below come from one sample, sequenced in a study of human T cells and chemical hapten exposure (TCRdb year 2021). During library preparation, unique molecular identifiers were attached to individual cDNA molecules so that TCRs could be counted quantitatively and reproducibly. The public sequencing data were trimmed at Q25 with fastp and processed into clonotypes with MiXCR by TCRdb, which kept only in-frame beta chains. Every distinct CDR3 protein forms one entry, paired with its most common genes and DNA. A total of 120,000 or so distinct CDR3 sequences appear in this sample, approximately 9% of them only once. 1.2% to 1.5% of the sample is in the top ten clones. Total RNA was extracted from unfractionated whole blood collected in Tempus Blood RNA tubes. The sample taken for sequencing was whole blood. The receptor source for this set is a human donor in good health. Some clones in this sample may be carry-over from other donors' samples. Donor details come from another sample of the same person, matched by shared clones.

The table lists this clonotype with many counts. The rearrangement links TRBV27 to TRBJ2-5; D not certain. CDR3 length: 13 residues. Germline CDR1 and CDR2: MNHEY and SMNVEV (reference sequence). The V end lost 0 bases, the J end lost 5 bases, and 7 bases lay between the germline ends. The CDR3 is CASSLSARETQYF. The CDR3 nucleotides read TGTGCCAGCAGTTTATCGGCTAGGGAGACCCAGTACTTC.

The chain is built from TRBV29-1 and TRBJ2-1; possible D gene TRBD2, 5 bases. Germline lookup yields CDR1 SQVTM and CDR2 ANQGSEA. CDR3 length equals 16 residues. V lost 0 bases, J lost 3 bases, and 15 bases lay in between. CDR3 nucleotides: TGCAGCGTTGAAGATCCAGCGGACGCTCTCTACAATGAGCAGTTCTTC. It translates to CSVEDPADALYNEQFF.

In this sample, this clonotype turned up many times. The CDR3 spells CASSLKGAGPNSPLHF. The CDR3 coding sequence is TGTGCCAGCAGTTTAAAAGGGGCGGGCCCCAATTCACCCCTCCACTTT. The V gene is TRBV27, the J gene TRBJ1-6, with D perhaps matching TRBD1 (5 bases). CDR3 size: 16 residues. The germline CDR1 and CDR2 sequences are MNHEY and SMNVEV (reference sequence). Trimming took 2 bases from V and 7 from J, leaving 15 bases between them.

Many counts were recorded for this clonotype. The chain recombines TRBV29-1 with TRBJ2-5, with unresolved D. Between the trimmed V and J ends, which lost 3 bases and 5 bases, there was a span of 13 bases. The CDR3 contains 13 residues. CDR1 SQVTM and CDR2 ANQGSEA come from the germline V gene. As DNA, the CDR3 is TGCAGCGTTGATATGGGCGTCGGGGAGACCCAGTACTTC. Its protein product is CSVDMGVGETQYF.

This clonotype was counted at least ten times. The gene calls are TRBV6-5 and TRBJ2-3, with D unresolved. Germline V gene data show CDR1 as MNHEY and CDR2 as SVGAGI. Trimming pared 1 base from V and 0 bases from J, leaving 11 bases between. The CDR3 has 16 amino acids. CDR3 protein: CASSYWAATSTDTQYF. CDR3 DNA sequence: TGTGCCAGCAGTTACTGGGCAGCGACTAGCACAGATACGCAGTATTTT.

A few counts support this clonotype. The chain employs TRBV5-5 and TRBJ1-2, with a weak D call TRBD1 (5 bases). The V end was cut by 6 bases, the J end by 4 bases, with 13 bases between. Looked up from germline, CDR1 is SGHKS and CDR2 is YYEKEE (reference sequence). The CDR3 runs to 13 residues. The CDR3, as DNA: TGTGCCAGCACCTGGGGGGGTAGCTATGGCTACACCTTC. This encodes CASTWGGSYGYTF.

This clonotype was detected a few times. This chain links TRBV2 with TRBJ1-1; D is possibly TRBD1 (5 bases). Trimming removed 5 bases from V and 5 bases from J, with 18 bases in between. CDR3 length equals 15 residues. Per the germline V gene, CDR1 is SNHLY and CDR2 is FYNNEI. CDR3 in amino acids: CASSPAVGGSTEAFF. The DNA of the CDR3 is TGTGCCAGCAGTCCCGCGGTTGGGGGGTCTACTGAAGCTTTCTTT.

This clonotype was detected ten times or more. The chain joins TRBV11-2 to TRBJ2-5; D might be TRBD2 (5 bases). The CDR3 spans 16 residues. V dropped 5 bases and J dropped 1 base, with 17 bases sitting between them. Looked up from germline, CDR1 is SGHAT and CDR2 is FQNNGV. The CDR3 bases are TGTGCCAGCAGCCTGAGAGGGTCAAGGTTCCAAGAGACCCAGTACTTC. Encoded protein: CASSLRGSRFQETQYF. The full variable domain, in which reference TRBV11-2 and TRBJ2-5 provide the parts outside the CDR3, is EAGVAQSPRYKIIEKRQSVAFWCNPISGHATLYWYQQILGQGPKLLIQFQNNGVVDDSQLPKDRFSAERLKGVDSTLKIQPAKLEDSAVYLCASSLRGSRFQETQYFGPGTRLLVL.

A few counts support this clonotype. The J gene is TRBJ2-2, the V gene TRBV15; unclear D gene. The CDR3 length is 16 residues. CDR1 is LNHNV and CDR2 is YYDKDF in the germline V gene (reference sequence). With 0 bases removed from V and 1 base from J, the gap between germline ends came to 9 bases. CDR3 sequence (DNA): TGTGCCACCAGCAGAGATTGGATGGGGAACACCGGGGAGCTGTTTTTT. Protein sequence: CATSRDWMGNTGELFF.

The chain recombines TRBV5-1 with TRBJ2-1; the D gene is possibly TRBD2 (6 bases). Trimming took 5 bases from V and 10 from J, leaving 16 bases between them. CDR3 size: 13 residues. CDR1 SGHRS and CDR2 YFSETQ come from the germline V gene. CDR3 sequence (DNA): TGCGCCAGCAGGGATCCAGGGAGGACGGAGCAGTTCTTC. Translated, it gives CASRDPGRTEQFF.

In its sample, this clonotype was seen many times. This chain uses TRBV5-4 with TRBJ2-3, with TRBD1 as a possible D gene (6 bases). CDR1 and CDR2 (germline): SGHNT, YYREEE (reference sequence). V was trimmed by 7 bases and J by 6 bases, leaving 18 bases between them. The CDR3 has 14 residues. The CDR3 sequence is CASAWAQGSDTQYF. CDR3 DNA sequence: TGTGCCAGCGCCTGGGCTCAGGGGTCGGATACGCAGTATTTT.

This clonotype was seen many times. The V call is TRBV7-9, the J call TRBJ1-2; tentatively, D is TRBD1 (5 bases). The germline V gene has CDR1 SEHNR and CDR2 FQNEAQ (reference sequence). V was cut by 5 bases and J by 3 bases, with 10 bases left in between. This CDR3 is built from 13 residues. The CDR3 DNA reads TGTGCCAGCAGCGACGGGACTCACTATGGCTACACCTTC. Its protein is CASSDGTHYGYTF.

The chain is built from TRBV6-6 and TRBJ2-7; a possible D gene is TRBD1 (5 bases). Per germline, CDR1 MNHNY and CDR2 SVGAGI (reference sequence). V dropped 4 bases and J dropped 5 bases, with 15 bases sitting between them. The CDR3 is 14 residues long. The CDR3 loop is CASSSTTVRDEQYF. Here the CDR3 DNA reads TGTGCCAGCAGTTCGACGACAGTTCGGGACGAGCAGTACTTC.

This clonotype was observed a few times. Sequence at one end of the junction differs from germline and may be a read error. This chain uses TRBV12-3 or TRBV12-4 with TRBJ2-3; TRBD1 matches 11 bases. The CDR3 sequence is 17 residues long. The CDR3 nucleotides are TGTGCCAGCAGTTCGTCCGGGACAGGGGGTCCCTCAGACACGCAGTATTTT. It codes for CASSSSGTGGPSDTQYF.

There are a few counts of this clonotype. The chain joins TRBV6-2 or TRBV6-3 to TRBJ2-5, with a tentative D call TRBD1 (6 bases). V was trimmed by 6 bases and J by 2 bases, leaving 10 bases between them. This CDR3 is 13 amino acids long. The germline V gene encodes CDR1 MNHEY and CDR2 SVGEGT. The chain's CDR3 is CASSWTEQETQYF. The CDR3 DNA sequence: TGTGCCAGCAGCTGGACAGAACAAGAGACCCAGTACTTC.

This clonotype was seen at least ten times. The CDR3 DNA follows: TGCAGTGGCCCGGGACAGGGCTCCTACGAGCAGTACTTC. This sequence encodes CSGPGQGSYEQYF. The genes are TRBV20-1 and TRBJ2-7, with 9 bases fitting TRBD1. The junction had 4 bases not matched to a gene; V was cut back by 7 bases and J by 0 bases. CDR1 and CDR2 (germline): DFQATT, SNEGSKA (reference sequence). The CDR3 is 13 amino acids.

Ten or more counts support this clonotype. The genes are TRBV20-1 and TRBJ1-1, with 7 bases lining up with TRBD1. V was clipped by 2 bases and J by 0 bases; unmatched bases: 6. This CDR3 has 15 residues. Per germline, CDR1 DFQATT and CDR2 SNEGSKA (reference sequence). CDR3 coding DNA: TGCAGTGCTAGAAAGACAGGGACCCTGAACACTGAAGCTTTCTTT. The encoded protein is CSARKTGTLNTEAFF.

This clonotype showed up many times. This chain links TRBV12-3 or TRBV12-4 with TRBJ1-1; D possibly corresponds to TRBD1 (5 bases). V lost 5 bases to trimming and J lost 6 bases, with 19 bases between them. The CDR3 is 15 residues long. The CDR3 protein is CASSPQTVGLAEAFF. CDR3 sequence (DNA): TGTGCCAGCAGTCCTCAGACAGTAGGTTTAGCTGAAGCTTTCTTT.

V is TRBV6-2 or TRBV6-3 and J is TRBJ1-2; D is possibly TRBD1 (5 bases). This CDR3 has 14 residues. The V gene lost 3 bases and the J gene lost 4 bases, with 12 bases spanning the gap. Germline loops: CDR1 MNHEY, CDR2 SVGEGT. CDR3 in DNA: TGTGCCAGCAGTTATTCGACAGCCGTCTATGGCTACACCTTC. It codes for CASSYSTAVYGYTF.

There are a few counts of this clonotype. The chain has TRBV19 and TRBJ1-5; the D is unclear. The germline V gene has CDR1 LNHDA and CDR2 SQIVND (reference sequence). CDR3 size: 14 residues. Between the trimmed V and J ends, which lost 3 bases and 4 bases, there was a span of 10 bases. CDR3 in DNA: TGTGCCAGTAGTATCCGGCCCATAAATCAGCCCCAGCATTTT. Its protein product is CASSIRPINQPQHF.

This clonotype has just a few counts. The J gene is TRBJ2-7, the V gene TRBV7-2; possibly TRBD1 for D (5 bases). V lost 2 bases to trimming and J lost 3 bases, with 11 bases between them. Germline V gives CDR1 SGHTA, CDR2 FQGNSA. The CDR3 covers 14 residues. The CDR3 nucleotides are TGTGCCAGCAGCTTAACAGGCACACGCTACGAGCAGTACTTC. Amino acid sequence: CASSLTGTRYEQYF.

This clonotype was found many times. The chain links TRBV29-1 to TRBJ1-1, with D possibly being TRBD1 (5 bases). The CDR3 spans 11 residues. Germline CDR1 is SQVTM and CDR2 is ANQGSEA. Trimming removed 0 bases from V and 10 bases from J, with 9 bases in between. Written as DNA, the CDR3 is TGCAGCGTTGAAGAACAGGCGGGAGCTTTCTTT. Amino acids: CSVEEQAGAFF.

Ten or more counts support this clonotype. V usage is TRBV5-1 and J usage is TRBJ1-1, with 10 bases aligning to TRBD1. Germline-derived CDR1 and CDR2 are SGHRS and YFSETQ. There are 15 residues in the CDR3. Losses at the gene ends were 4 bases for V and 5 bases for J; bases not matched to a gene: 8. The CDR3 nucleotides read TGCGCCAGCAGCCCGGCTGGGGGACAGGGGACTGAAGCTTTCTTT. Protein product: CASSPAGGQGTEAFF.

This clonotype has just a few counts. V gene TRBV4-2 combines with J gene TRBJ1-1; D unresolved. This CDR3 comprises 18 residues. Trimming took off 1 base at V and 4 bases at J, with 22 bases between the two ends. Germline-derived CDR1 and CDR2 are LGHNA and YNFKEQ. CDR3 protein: CASSQVISDLVAGTEAFF. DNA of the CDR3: TGTGCCAGCAGCCAAGTGATATCGGACTTGGTCGCAGGCACTGAAGCTTTCTTT.

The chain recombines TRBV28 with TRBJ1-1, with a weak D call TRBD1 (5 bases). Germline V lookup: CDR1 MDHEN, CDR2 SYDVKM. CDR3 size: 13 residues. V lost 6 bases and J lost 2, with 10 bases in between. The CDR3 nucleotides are TGTGCCAGCAGCCGGACACCCAACACTGAAGCTTTCTTT. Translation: CASSRTPNTEAFF.

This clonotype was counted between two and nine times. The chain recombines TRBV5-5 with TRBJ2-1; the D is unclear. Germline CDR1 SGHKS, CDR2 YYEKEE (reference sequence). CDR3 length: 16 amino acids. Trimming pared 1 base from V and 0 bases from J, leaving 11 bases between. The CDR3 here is CASSLLDFSSYNEQFF. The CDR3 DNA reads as TGTGCCAGCAGCTTGTTAGACTTTAGCTCCTACAATGAGCAGTTCTTC.

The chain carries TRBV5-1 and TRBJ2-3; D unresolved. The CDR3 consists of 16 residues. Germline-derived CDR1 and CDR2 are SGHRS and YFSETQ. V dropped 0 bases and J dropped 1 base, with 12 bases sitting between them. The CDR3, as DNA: TGCGCCAGCAGCTTGGTAGGGCGAGTAGGCACAGATACGCAGTATTTT. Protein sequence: CASSLVGRVGTDTQYF.